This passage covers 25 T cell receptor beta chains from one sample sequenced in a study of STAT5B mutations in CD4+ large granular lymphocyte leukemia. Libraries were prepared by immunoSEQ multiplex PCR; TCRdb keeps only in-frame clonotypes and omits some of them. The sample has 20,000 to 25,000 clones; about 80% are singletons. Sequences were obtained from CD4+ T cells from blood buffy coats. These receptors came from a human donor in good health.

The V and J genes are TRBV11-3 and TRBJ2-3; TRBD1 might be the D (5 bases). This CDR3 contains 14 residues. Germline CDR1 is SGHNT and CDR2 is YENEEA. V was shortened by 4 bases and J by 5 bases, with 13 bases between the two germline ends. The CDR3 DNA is TGTGCCAGCAGCTGGCTTGGCGGACAAGATACGCAGTATTTT. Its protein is CASSWLGGQDTQYF.

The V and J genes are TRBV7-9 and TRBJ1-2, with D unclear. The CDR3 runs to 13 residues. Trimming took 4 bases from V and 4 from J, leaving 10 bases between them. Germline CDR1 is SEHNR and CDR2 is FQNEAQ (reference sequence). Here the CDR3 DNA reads TGTGCCAGCAGCTCCCTTGACACCTATGGCTACACCTTC. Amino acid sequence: CASSSLDTYGYTF.

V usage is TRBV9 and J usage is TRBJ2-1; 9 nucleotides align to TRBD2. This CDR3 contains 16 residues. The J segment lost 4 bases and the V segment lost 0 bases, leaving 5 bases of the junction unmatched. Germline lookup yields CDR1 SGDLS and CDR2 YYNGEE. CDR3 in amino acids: CASSVVISGSYNEQFF. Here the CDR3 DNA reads TGTGCCAGCAGCGTAGTTATTAGCGGGAGTTACAATGAGCAGTTCTTC.

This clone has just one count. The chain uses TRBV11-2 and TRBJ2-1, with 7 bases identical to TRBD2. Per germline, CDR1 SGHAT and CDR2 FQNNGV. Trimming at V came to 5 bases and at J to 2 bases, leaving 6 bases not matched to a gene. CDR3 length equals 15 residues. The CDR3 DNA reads TGTGCCAGCAGCCCGGGGACTACTCCCTACAATGAGCAGTTCTTC. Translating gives CASSPGTTPYNEQFF.

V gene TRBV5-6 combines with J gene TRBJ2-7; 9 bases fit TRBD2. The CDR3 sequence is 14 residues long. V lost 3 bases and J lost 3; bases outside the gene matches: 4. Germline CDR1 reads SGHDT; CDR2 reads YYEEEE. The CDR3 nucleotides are TGTGCCAGCAGCTGGGCGACTAGCGGCTACGAGCAGTACTTC. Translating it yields CASSWATSGYEQYF.

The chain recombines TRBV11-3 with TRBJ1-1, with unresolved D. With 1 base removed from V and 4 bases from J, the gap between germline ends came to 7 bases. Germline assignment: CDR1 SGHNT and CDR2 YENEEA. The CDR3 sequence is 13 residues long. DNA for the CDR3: TGTGCCAGCAGCTTAGGGACTGCCACTGAAGCTTTCTTT. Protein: CASSLGTATEAFF.

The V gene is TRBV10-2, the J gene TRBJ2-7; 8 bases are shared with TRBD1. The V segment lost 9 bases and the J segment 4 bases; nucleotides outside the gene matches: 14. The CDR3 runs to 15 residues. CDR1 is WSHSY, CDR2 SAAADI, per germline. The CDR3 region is CASHLDRGSPYEQYF. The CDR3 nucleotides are TGCGCCAGTCATCTTGACAGGGGTTCGCCTTACGAGCAGTACTTC.

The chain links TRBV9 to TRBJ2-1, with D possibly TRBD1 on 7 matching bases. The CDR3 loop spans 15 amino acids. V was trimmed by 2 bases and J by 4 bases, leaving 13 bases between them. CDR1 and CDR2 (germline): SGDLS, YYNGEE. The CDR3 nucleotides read TGTGCCAGCAGCGTCGCGGAGGGGGCATACAATGAGCAGTTCTTC. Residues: CASSVAEGAYNEQFF.

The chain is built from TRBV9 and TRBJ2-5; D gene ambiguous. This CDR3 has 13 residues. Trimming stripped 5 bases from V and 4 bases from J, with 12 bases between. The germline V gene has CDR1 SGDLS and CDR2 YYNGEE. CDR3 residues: CASSSVWRETQYF. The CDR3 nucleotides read TGTGCCAGCAGTTCGGTTTGGAGAGAGACCCAGTACTTC.

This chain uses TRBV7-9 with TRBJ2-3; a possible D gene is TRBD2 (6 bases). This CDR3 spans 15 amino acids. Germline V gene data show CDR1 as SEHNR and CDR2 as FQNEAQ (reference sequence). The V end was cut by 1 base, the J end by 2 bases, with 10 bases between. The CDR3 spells CASSLVLAYTDTQYF. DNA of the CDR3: TGTGCCAGCAGCTTAGTTCTAGCGTACACAGATACGCAGTATTTT. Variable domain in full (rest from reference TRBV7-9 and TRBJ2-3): DTGVSQNPRHKITKRGQNVTFRCDPISEHNRLYWYRQTLGQGPEFLTYFQNEAQLEKSRLLSDRFSAERPKGSFSTLEIQRTEQGDSAMYLCASSLVLAYTDTQYFGPGTRLTVL.

CDR3 bases: TGTGCCAGCAGTGAACAGGGACAGGACAATCAGCCCCAGCATTTT. Amino acids: CASSEQGQDNQPQHF. V gene TRBV2 combines with J gene TRBJ1-5, with TRBD1 matching 8 bases. The CDR3 sequence is 15 residues long. Germline CDR1 reads SNHLY; CDR2 reads FYNNEI. V shed 2 bases, J shed 3 bases, and the junction held 3 bases outside the gene matches.

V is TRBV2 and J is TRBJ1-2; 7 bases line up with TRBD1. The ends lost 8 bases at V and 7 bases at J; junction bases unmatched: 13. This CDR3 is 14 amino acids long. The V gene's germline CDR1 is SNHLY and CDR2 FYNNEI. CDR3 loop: CASRSQSGGGGYTF. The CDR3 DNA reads TGTGCCAGCCGTTCCCAATCAGGGGGAGGTGGCTACACCTTC.

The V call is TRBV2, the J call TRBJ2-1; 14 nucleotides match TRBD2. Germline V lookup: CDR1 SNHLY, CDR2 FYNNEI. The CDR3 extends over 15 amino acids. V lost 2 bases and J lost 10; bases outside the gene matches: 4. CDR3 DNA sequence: TGTGCCAGCAGTGAACGGGGACTAGCGGGAGAAGAGCAGTTCTTC. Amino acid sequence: CASSERGLAGEEQFF.

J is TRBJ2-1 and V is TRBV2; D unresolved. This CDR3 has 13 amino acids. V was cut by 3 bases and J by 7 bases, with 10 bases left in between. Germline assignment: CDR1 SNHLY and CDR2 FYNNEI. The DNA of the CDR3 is TGTGCCAGCAGTGACGCCCGGGTGAATGAGCAGTTCTTC. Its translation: CASSDARVNEQFF.

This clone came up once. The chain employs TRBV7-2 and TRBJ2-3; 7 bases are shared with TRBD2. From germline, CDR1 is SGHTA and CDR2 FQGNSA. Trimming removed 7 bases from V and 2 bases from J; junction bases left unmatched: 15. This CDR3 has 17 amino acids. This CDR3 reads CASTSPAGGSITDTQYF. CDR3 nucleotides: TGTGCCAGCACCTCTCCCGCTGGCGGGAGCATCACAGATACGCAGTATTTT.

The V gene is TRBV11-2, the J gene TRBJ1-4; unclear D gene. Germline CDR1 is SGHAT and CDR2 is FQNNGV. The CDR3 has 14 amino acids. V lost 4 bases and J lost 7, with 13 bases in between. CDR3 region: CASSSGLRVEKLFF. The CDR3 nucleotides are TGTGCCAGCAGCTCCGGGTTGCGAGTTGAAAAACTGTTTTTT.

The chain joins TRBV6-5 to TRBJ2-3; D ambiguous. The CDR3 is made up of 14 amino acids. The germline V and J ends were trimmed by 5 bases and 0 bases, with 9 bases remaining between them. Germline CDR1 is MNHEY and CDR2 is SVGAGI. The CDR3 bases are TGTGCCAGCAGTCCCGGAACTAGCACAGATACGCAGTATTTT. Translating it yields CASSPGTSTDTQYF.

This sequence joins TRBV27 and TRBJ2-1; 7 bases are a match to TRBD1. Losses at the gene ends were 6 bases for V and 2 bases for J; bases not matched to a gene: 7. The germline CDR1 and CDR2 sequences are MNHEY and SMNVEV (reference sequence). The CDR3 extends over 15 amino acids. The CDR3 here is CASRRTGQPYNEQFF. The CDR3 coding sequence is TGTGCCAGCAGGAGGACAGGCCAACCCTACAATGAGCAGTTCTTC.

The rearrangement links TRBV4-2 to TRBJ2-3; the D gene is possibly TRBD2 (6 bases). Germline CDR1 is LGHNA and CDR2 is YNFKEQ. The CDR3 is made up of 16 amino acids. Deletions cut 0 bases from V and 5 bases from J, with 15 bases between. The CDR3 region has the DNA TGTGCCAGCAGCCAAGATCCCGGCCGGGAGATAGATACGCAGTATTTT. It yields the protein CASSQDPGREIDTQYF.

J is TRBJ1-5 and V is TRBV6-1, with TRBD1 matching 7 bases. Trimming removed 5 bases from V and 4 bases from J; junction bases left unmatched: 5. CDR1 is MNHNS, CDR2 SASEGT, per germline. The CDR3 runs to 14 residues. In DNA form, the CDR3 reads TGTGCCAGCAGTCCCGGGACAGCTAATCAGCCCCAGCATTTT. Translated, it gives CASSPGTANQPQHF.

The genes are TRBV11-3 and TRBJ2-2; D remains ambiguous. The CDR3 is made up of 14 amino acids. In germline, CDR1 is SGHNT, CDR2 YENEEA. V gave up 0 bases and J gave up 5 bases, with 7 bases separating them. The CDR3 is CASSLESITGELFF. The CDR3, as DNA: TGTGCCAGCAGCTTAGAATCAATAACCGGGGAGCTGTTTTTT.

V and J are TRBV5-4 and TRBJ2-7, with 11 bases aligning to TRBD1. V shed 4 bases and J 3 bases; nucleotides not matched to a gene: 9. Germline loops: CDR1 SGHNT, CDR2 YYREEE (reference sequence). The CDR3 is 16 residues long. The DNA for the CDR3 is TGTGCCAGCAGCCCTACCAGGACAGGGGGCGACTACGAGCAGTACTTC. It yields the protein CASSPTRTGGDYEQYF.

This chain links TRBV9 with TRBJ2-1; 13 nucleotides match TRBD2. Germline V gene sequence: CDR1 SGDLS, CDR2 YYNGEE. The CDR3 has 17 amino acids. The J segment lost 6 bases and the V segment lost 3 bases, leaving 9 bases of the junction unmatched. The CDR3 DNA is TGTGCCAGCAGCGAAAATCCGACTAGCGGGAGGCTCAATGAGCAGTTCTTC. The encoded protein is CASSENPTSGRLNEQFF.

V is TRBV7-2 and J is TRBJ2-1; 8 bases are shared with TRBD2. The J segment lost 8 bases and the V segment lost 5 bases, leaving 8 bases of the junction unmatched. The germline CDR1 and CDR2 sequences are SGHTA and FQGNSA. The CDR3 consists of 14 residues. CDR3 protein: CASSPYGLAYEQFF. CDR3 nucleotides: TGTGCCAGCAGCCCGTATGGACTAGCATATGAGCAGTTCTTC. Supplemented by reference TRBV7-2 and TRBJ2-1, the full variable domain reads GAGVSQSPSNKVTEKGKDVELRCDPISGHTALYWYRQSLGQGLEFLIYFQGNSAPDKSGLPSDRFSAERTGGSVSTLTIQRTQQEDSAVYLCASSPYGLAYEQFFGPGTRLTVL.

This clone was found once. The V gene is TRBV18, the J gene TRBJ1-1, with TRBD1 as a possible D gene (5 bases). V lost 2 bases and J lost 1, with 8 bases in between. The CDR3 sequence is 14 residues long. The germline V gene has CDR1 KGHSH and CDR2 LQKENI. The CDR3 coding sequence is TGTGCCAGCTCACCAGGGACCCCGAACACTGAAGCTTTCTTT. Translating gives CASSPGTPNTEAFF.